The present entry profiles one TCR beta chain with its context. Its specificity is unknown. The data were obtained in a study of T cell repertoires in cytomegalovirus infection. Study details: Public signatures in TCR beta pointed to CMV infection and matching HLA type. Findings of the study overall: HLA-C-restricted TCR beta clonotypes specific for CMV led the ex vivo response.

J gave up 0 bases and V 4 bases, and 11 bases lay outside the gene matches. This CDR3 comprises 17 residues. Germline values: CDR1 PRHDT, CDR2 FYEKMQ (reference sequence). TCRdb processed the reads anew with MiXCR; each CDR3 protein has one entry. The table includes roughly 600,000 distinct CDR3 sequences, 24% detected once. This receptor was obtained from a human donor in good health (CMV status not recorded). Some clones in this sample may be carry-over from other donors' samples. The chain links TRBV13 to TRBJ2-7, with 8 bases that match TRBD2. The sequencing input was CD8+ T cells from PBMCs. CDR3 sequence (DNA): TGTGCCAGCAGCTCCTTGTCGGGGGGGGACTACTCCTACGAGCAGTACTTC. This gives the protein CASSSLSGGDYSYEQYF.